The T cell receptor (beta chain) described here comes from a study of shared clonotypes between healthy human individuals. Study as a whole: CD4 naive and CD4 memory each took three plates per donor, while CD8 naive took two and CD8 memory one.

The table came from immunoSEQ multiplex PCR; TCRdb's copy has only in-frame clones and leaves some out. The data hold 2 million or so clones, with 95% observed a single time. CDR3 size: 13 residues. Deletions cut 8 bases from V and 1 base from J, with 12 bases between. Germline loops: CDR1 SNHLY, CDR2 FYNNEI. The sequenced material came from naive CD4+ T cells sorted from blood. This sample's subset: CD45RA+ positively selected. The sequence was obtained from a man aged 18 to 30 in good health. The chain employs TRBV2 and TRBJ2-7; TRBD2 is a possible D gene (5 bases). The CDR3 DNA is TGTGCCAGCGCCGGGGAATGGTCCTACGAGCAGTACTTC. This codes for CASAGEWSYEQYF.